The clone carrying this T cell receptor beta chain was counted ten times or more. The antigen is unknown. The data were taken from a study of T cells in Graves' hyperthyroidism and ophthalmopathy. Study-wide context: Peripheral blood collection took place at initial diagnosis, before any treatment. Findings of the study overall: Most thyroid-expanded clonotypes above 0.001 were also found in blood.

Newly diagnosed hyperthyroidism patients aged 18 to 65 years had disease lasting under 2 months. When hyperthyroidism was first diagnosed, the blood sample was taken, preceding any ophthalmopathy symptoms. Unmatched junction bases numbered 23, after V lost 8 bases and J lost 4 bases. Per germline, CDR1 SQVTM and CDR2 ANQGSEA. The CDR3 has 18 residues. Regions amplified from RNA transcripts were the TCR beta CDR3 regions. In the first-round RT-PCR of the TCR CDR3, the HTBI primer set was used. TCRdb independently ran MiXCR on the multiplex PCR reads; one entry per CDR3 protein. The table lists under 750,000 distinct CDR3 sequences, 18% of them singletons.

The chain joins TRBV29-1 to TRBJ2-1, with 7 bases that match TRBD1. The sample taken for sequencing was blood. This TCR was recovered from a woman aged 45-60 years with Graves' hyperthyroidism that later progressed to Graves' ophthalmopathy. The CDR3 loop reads CSHLLTPGQGRGYNEQFF. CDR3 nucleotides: TGCAGCCACCTCCTTACCCCCGGTCAGGGCAGGGGGTACAATGAGCAGTTCTTC.